The 7 T cell receptor beta chains given below trace back to one sample, sequenced in a study of OX40 agonist ivuxolimab in advanced cancers. Assay used: immunoSEQ multiplex PCR; TCRdb lists only in-frame clones, some missing. The data contain some 70,000 clones, approximately 90% of them singletons. Sequences were derived from CD4+ or CD8+ T cells sorted from blood, sampled in a trial of the OX40 agonist ivuxolimab. These receptor sequences come from an adult with an advanced solid tumor such as melanoma, head and neck, liver or kidney cancer.

The V and J genes are TRBV5-6 and TRBJ2-3; 9 positions match TRBD2. This CDR3 contains 15 residues. Looked up from germline, CDR1 is SGHDT and CDR2 is YYEEEE. V lost 1 base and J lost 5; bases outside the gene matches: 5. CDR3 region: CASSLRRGGLDTQYF. DNA of the CDR3: TGTGCCAGCAGCTTGAGGCGGGGGGGCCTAGATACGCAGTATTTT. Full variable domain (outside the CDR3, taken from reference TRBV5-6 and TRBJ2-3): DAGVTQSPTHLIKTRGQQVTLRCSPKSGHDTVSWYQQALGQGPQFIFQYYEEEERQRGNFPDRFSGHQFPNYSSELNVNALLLGDSALYLCASSLRRGGLDTQYFGPGTRLTVL.

The CDR3 loop is CASSPLTWGSSSRQFF. The CDR3 DNA reads as TGCGCCAGCAGCCCGTTAACCTGGGGGAGTTCGAGTCGGCAGTTCTTC. The chain has TRBV4-1 and TRBJ2-1; D is perhaps TRBD1 or TRBD2 (5 bases each). The V gene's germline CDR1 is MGHRA and CDR2 YSYEKL. Trimming stripped 4 bases from V and 12 bases from J, with 25 bases between. CDR3 length equals 16 residues.

CDR3 DNA: TGTGCCTGGAGTGGACCCTACGAGCAGTACTTC. It is translated as CAWSGPYEQYF. The chain recombines TRBV30 with TRBJ2-7; no clear D. Deletions cut 1 base from V and 2 bases from J, with 3 bases between. Germline-derived CDR1 and CDR2 are GTSNPN and SVGIG (reference sequence). This CDR3 has 11 amino acids. Looking up the rest from reference TRBV30 and TRBJ2-7 gives the full variable domain: SQTIHQWPATLVQPVGSPLSLECTVEGTSNPNLYWYRQAAGRGLQLLFYSVGIGQISSEVPQNLSASRPQDRQFILSSKKLLLSDSGFYLCAWSGPYEQYFGPGTRLTVT.

This clone came up once. This chain uses TRBV6-6 with TRBJ1-4; D gene ambiguous. CDR1 is MNHNY and CDR2 is SVGAGI in the germline V gene (reference sequence). The CDR3 contains 15 residues. V was shortened by 1 base and J by 3 bases, with 9 bases between the two germline ends. The chain's CDR3 is CASSYLGEANEKLFF. In DNA, the CDR3 is TGTGCCAGCAGTTACTTGGGAGAGGCTAATGAAAAACTGTTTTTT.

This clone has just one count. The V and J genes are TRBV6-1 and TRBJ1-1; a possible D gene is TRBD1 (6 bases). The V gene lost 5 bases and the J gene lost 0 bases, with 10 bases spanning the gap. This CDR3 spans 14 amino acids. Per germline, CDR1 MNHNS and CDR2 SASEGT. The CDR3, as DNA: TGTGCCAGCAGTACTGACAGGATGAACACTGAAGCTTTCTTT. It specifies CASSTDRMNTEAFF.

There are a few counts of this clone. The chain employs TRBV4-1 and TRBJ1-2, with 7 bases that match TRBD1. Germline CDR1 reads MGHRA; CDR2 reads YSYEKL. After removal of 1 base from V and 3 bases from J, the junction contained 2 bases not matched to a gene. CDR3 size: 14 residues. CDR3 nucleotides: TGCGCCAGCAGCCAAGGGACAGGAGACTATGGCTACACCTTC. This translates into CASSQGTGDYGYTF.

The chain employs TRBV15 and TRBJ2-1; D gene ambiguous. CDR1 and CDR2 from the germline V gene are LNHNV and YYDKDF (reference sequence). Trimming took 0 bases from V and 1 from J, leaving 7 bases between them. The CDR3 has 15 amino acids. This chain's CDR3 is CATSREAISYNEQFF. CDR3 bases: TGTGCCACCAGCAGAGAGGCTATATCCTACAATGAGCAGTTCTTC.